This T cell receptor beta chain was sequenced for a study of neurological immune-mediated disorders. Trimming stripped 0 bases from V and 6 bases from J, with 12 bases between. CDR3 length: 14 amino acids. Per the germline V gene, CDR1 is SQVTM and CDR2 is ANQGSEA. This clonotype was observed many times. TCRdb re-called the 5' RACE reads through MiXCR, storing one row per CDR3 protein. The sample has around 16,000 distinct CDR3 sequences, roughly 15% seen once. The chain couples TRBV29-1 to TRBJ2-1; D is perhaps TRBD2 (6 bases). Sequenced: PBMCs. The sequence came from a man in his sixties with HTLV-1-associated myelopathy (HAM/TSP). CDR3: CSVEEGGELNEQFF. The DNA of the CDR3 is TGCAGCGTTGAAGAGGGCGGGGAGCTCAATGAGCAGTTCTTC.